This TCR beta chain derives from a study of T cell responses to AZD1222 COVID-19 vaccine. Per the germline V gene, CDR1 is SGHNT and CDR2 is YYREEE (reference sequence). V shed 3 bases, J shed 6 bases, and the junction held 7 bases outside the gene matches. CDR3 length: 14 amino acids. TCRdb's copy holds only in-frame clones and misses some; the assay was immunoSEQ multiplex PCR. This table has tens of thousands of clones, about 84% appearing once. The J gene is TRBJ2-3, the V gene TRBV5-4; 7 bases agree with TRBD2. The sequence came from an adult in good health. Material: peripheral blood, obtained on day 0 of AZD1222 vaccination. The DNA for the CDR3 is TGTGCCAGCAGCTGGAGGACTAGTGCGGATACGCAGTATTTT. This encodes CASSWRTSADTQYF.